This T cell receptor beta chain was obtained from a study of blood T cell repertoires in COVID-19. Across the study: The United States, Italy and Spain supplied acute and convalescent COVID-19 samples.

Trimming took 6 bases from V and 8 from J; bases not matched to a gene: 15. Germline CDR1 and CDR2: MNHEY and SMNVEV (reference sequence). The CDR3 extends over 17 amino acids. Original data processing: Reference gene primer amplification in the assay estimated nucleated cell counts. Repertoires were generated with immunoSEQ multiplex PCR, while TCRdb's copy carries only in-frame clones and drops some. V and J calls and clone size follow that table, whereas D and trimming were derived from the DNA. The data contain over 200,000 clones, approximately 84% of them seen just once; the ten biggest clones take up about 1.8%.

The chain carries TRBV27 and TRBJ1-6; 8 bases line up with TRBD1. Source material: PBMCs or T cells enriched from blood (not recorded which). This clonotype originated in a man aged 55 to 70 who had recovered from COVID-19. The CDR3: CASSLRTGLGSDSPLHF. CDR3 coding DNA: TGTGCCAGCAGCCTAAGGACAGGGCTTGGGTCGGATTCACCCCTCCACTTT.